These T cell receptor beta chains were read from a single sample in a study of cytomegalovirus exposure and HLA in healthy donors. The table came from immunoSEQ multiplex PCR; TCRdb's copy has only in-frame clones and leaves some out. The profile covers more than 100,000 clones, with about three quarters appearing a single time and about 3.3% taken by the ten largest. Sequenced: PBMCs. The receptors originated from a woman in her thirties in good health and CMV-seropositive. Each CDR3 is given with its conserved first and last residue. Each record gives: J gene, D gene, clone size, V gene, CDR3 protein, CDR3 DNA. D genes are given only for firm matches. The listing skips clone size in some rows; elsewhere it reads once, few, many or a size class.

>TRBJ2-6|NA|NA|TRBV18
CASSPVQSGANVLTF
TGTGCCAGCTCACCTGTCCAGTCTGGGGCCAACGTCCTGACTTTC
>TRBJ2-3|TRBD2|few|TRBV5-4
CASSPGGGPRTDTQYF
TGTGCCAGCAGCCCGGGAGGGGGGCCCCGCACAGATACGCAGTATTTT
>TRBJ2-3|TRBD2|once|TRBV9
CASSARGGSTDTQYF
TGTGCCAGCAGCGCCCGGGGGGGAAGCACAGATACGCAGTATTTT
>TRBJ1-6|NA|NA|TRBV5-1
CASSLALRGSPLHF
TGCGCCAGCAGCTTGGCCCTGAGGGGGTCACCCCTCCACTTT
>TRBJ1-5|NA|NA|TRBV28
CASSRTREEPQHF
TGTGCCAGCAGCCGGACCCGGGAGGAGCCCCAGCATTTT
>TRBJ1-1|TRBD1|NA|TRBV7-2
CASSPTGVVFNTEAFF
TGTGCCAGCAGCCCTACAGGGGTGGTATTTAACACTGAAGCTTTCTTT
>TRBJ2-7|NA|NA|TRBV15
CATSMTVLSYEQYF
TGTGCCACCAGCATGACAGTTCTTTCCTACGAGCAGTACTTC
>TRBJ2-5|TRBD2|NA|TRBV28
CASSFRGSQETQYF
TGTGCCAGCAGTTTTCGCGGGAGTCAAGAGACCCAGTACTTC
>TRBJ2-7|NA|NA|TRBV7-9
CASSTTDSYEQYF
TGTGCCAGCAGCACCACAGACTCCTACGAGCAGTACTTC
>TRBJ1-3|NA|NA|TRBV29-1
CSVEDVLLPGSGNTIYF
TGCAGCGTTGAAGATGTCCTCCTCCCCGGCTCTGGAAACACCATATATTTT
>TRBJ2-5|NA|NA|TRBV10-3
CAIRGGAEETQYF
TGTGCCATCAGAGGGGGGGCGGAAGAGACCCAGTACTTC
>TRBJ1-4|TRBD1|few|TRBV5-5
CASSFRSGGRNEKLFF
TGTGCCAGCAGCTTCAGATCAGGGGGGCGTAATGAAAAACTGTTTTTT
>TRBJ1-5|NA|few|TRBV10-3
CATHQGQPQHF
TGTGCCACTCATCAGGGCCAGCCCCAGCATTTT
>TRBJ2-7|NA|NA|TRBV27
CASSLVGSGSYEQYF
TGTGCCAGCAGTTTAGTGGGGTCGGGGAGCTACGAGCAGTACTTC
>TRBJ2-1|TRBD1|NA|TRBV18
CASSPRSRTGIDEQFF
TGTGCCAGCTCACCAAGGTCTAGGACAGGGATCGATGAGCAGTTCTTC
>TRBJ2-3|TRBD2|few|TRBV12-5
CASGLGSGGAIDTQYF
TGTGCTAGTGGTTTGGGTAGCGGGGGGGCTATAGATACGCAGTATTTT
>TRBJ2-3|NA|NA|TRBV7-2
CASSQFQGRTDTQYF
TGTGCCAGCAGCCAATTCCAGGGTCGCACAGATACGCAGTATTTT
>TRBJ1-1|TRBD1|NA|TRBV28
CATLLGDRSWVTEAFF
TGTGCCACCTTATTAGGGGACAGGTCTTGGGTCACTGAAGCTTTCTTT
>TRBJ2-7|NA|few|TRBV5-4
CASSERSGAGVYEQYF
TGTGCCAGCAGTGAGAGGTCAGGGGCGGGGGTCTACGAGCAGTACTTC
>TRBJ1-1|NA|medium-sized|TRBV9
CASSVAWGGARGEAFF
TGTGCCAGCAGCGTAGCCTGGGGAGGGGCGCGAGGTGAAGCTTTCTTT
>TRBJ1-3|NA|few|TRBV7-2
CASSPGFSGNTIYF
TGTGCCAGCAGCCCCGGTTTCTCTGGAAACACCATATATTTT
>TRBJ2-1|TRBD1|NA|TRBV23-1
CASSRCGLRGTGAYNEQFF
TGCGCCAGCAGTCGCTGCGGGTTACGCGGGACAGGGGCCTACAATGAGCAGTTCTTC
>TRBJ1-4|NA|NA|TRBV2
CASSELTGNEKLFF
TGTGCCAGCAGTGAGCTCACAGGGAATGAAAAACTGTTTTTT
>TRBJ2-7|TRBD2|NA|TRBV29-1
CSVSGGATNEQYF
TGCAGCGTTAGCGGGGGGGCTACAAACGAGCAGTACTTC
>TRBJ2-5|TRBD2|NA|TRBV15
CATSREDLAGGRQETQYF
TGTGCCACCAGCAGAGAGGACTTAGCGGGGGGACGTCAAGAGACCCAGTACTTC
>TRBJ2-1|NA|NA|TRBV15
CATSRVPADFALYNEQFF
TGTGCCACCAGCAGAGTCCCAGCCGACTTCGCCCTCTACAATGAGCAGTTCTTC
>TRBJ2-3|NA|NA|TRBV19
CASSLLGSDTQYF
TGTGCCAGTAGTCTCCTAGGATCAGATACGCAGTATTTT